Below are 4 T cell receptor beta chains sequenced from a single sample in a study of blood T cell repertoires in COVID-19. Clones were read by immunoSEQ multiplex PCR, and TCRdb kept only the in-frame ones, dropping some. The sample lists 270,000 or so clones, around 81% seen once, with 2.5% to 3.5% in the top ten. Sequencing was performed on peripheral blood. The receptors derive from a woman in her sixties with active or convalescent COVID-19.

In this sample, this clone turned up many times. This chain connects TRBV29-1 to TRBJ1-1; TRBD1 matches at 10 bases. Germline values: CDR1 SQVTM, CDR2 ANQGSEA. The junction had 6 bases not matched to a gene; V was cut back by 4 bases and J by 1 base. This CDR3 is 15 amino acids long. This CDR3 reads CSVADRGPTNTEAFF. The CDR3 coding sequence is TGCAGCGTTGCAGACAGGGGGCCAACGAACACTGAAGCTTTCTTT.

The chain combines TRBV5-4 with TRBJ1-2, with TRBD1 identical over 7 bases. The germline gives CDR1 SGHNT, CDR2 YYREEE (reference sequence). Trimming took 1 base from V and 14 from J; bases not matched to a gene: 14. This CDR3 has 14 residues. In DNA form, the CDR3 reads TGTGCCAGCAGCTTGTCCCCCCTTGAGGGGGCGAGGACCTTC. Translation: CASSLSPLEGARTF.

V is TRBV6-4 and J is TRBJ2-3, with unresolved D. The ends were cut back, 3 bases at V and 7 bases at J, with 14 bases in the middle. Germline values: CDR1 MRHNA, CDR2 SNTAGT. This CDR3 has 14 residues. CDR3 nucleotide sequence: TGTGCCAGCAGTGAGGTGGCTAGTTCATATACGCAGTATTTT. This gives the protein CASSEVASSYTQYF.

The V call is TRBV3-1 (or the pseudogene TRBV3-2), the J call TRBJ1-2, with 7 bases identical to TRBD1. J was trimmed by 4 bases and V by 3 bases; bases with no gene match: 5. This CDR3 comprises 14 residues. The germline V gene encodes CDR1 LGHDT and CDR2 YNNKEL (reference sequence). CDR3 amino acids: CASSQTRQGYGYTF. The CDR3 region has the DNA TGTGCCAGCAGCCAGACCCGACAGGGCTATGGCTACACCTTC.